This section outlines one T cell receptor (beta chain) sequence together with its context. Sequenced by immunoSEQ multiplex PCR; TCRdb stores in-frame clones only, minus some. The sample has 70,000 to 90,000 clones, 80% to 95% seen once. The record originates from a study of T cell changes during pregnancy in multiple sclerosis. The CDR3 is 12 residues long. V was cut by 0 bases and J by 7 bases, with 4 bases left in between. CDR1 and CDR2 (germline): LGHNA, YSLEER. The starting material was peripheral blood, obtained in the second trimester of pregnancy. The gene calls are TRBV4-3 and TRBJ2-1, with D uncertain. The receptor was derived from a female donor in good health, enrolled as a control in a pregnancy study. CDR3 residues: CASSQDYNEQFF. DNA of the CDR3: TGCGCCAGCAGCCAAGATTATAATGAGCAGTTCTTC.